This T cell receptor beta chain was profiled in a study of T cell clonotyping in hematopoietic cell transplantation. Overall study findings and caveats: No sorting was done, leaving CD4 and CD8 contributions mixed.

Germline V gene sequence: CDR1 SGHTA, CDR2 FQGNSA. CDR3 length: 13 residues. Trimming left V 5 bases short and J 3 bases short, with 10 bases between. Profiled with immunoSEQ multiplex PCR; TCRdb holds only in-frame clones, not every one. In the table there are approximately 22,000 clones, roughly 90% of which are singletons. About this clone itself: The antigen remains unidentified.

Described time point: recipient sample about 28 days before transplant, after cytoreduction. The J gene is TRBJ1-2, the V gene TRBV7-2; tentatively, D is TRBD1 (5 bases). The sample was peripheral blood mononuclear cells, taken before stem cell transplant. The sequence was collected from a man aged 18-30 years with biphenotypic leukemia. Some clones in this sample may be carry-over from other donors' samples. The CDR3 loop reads CASSPGLDYGYTF. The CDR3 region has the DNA TGTGCCAGCAGCCCAGGGTTGGACTATGGCTACACCTTC.